The sequence of this T cell receptor beta chain was determined in a study of T cells in Graves' hyperthyroidism and ophthalmopathy. Study-wide points: In the blood, most expanded thyroid clonotypes above 0.001 appeared as well.

On this clonotype: Its antigen is unknown. This may be a read error, as it is one base from a much larger clone.

The CDR3 consists of 12 residues. The germline V gene encodes CDR1 SNHLY and CDR2 FYNNEI. Using RNA transcripts as the source, TCR beta CDR3 regions were amplified. The HTBI primer set drove a first-round RT-PCR of the TCR CDR3. TCRdb reprocessed the multiplex PCR reads via MiXCR and lists one record per CDR3 protein. The repertoire consists of around 280,000 distinct CDR3 sequences, with approximately 13% occurring once and the leading ten covering 6.5% to 10%. Hyperthyroidism, newly diagnosed and lasting under 2 months, affected patients aged 18 to 65. Any patient presenting with uncontrolled infection, other autoimmune disease, pregnancy or lactation was left out. The PBMCs were sourced from fresh peripheral blood (more than 8.5 ml).

The genes are TRBV2 and TRBJ1-1; the match to TRBD1 covers 7 bases. The sample consisted of blood. The sequence was obtained from a woman between 35 and 50 years old with Graves' hyperthyroidism. The CDR3 DNA is TGTGCCAGCAGTCAGAACAGGGGTGAAGCTTCCTTT. Translation: CASSQNRGEASF.